The rows below give T cell receptor beta chains drawn from one sample of a study of cytomegalovirus exposure and HLA in healthy donors. TCRdb's copy holds only in-frame clones and misses some; the assay was immunoSEQ multiplex PCR. This table holds roughly 59,000 clones, around 92% found once. Sample: PBMCs. The receptors were sampled from a man younger than 35 in good health and CMV-seropositive. Both conserved end residues are part of each CDR3. The D gene is left open where the match is weak. A row's size may be missing; if present it is once, few, many or a size class.

j_call d_call v_call clone_size cdr3_nt cdr3_aa
TRBJ2-5 TRBD2 TRBV5-4 . TGTGCCAGCAGTCCTAGCGGGAGGAACCAAGAGACCCAGTACTTC CASSPSGRNQETQYF
TRBJ2-5 TRBD1 TRBV7-3 . TGTGCCAGCAGCAAGGGGACAGGGGGCGTTGAGACCCAGTACTTC CASSKGTGGVETQYF
TRBJ1-1 . TRBV14 . TGTGCCAGCAGCCGACGAGGGGAGGGGGACACTGAAGCTTTCTTT CASSRRGEGDTEAFF
TRBJ1-2 TRBD1 TRBV6-5 once TGTGCCAGCAGGACAGGGGATGGCTACACCTTC CASRTGDGYTF
TRBJ1-2 TRBD1 TRBV7-2 . TGTGCCAGCAGCTCCCCGGGACAGACCTATGGCTACACCTTC CASSSPGQTYGYTF
TRBJ1-1 . TRBV28 . TGTGCCAGCAGACCAGGTCCGGGCGGGGGAAACACTGAAGCTTTCTTT CASRPGPGGGNTEAFF
TRBJ2-3 TRBD2 TRBV6-4 few TGTGCCAGCGCCCTGGGCGGGAGTAGCACAGATACGCAGTATTTT CASALGGSSTDTQYF
TRBJ2-7 TRBD2 TRBV2 once TGTGCCAGCAGCGGGGGAGGGCAGTCCTATCGCGAGCAGTACTTC CASSGGGQSYREQYF
TRBJ2-7 . TRBV4-1 . TGCGCCAGCAGCCAAGGGAGAGTCTTGGACAGACAAAACCGGTACGAGCAGTACTTC CASSQGRVLDRQNRYEQYF
TRBJ2-1 . TRBV28 . TGTGCCAGCAGTCGCCTGCTAAACAATGAGCAGTTCTTC CASSRLLNNEQFF
TRBJ2-7 TRBD1 TRBV6-1 . TGTGCCAGCAGTGAAGCGGTCTGGACCGGGACAGGCTACGAGCAGTACTTC CASSEAVWTGTGYEQYF
TRBJ1-1 . TRBV25-1 . TGTGCCAGCAGCTCGTACACTGAAGCTTTCTTT CASSSYTEAFF
TRBJ2-1 . TRBV29-1 . TGCAGCGTCAAGGGGGGGACCTACAATGAGCAGTTCTTC CSVKGGTYNEQFF
TRBJ2-1 . TRBV5-6 . TGTGCCAGCAGCTTGGCCGGCGGGAGGCCAGGGGGTGAGCAGTTCTTC CASSLAGGRPGGEQFF
TRBJ1-5 TRBD1 TRBV2 . TGTGCCAGCAGTGGAACAGGGGTCCAGCCCCAGCATTTT CASSGTGVQPQHF
TRBJ2-2 TRBD1 TRBV18 . TGTGCCAGCTCACCCTTTTCAGGGGGAAACACCGGGGAGCTGTTTTTT CASSPFSGGNTGELFF
TRBJ1-1 TRBD1 TRBV7-3 . TGTGCCAGCAGCTTAGGGACAGGGGGGGAAGCTTTCTTT CASSLGTGGEAFF
TRBJ2-3 TRBD1 TRBV5-4 . TGTGCCAGCAGTTGGACAGGGGCCCTCACAGATACGCAGTATTTT CASSWTGALTDTQYF
TRBJ2-4 TRBD1 TRBV6-6 . TGTGCCAGCAGGCGCGGACAGGGGGCTCCCAAAAACATTCAGTACTTC CASRRGQGAPKNIQYF
TRBJ2-2 TRBD2 TRBV27 few TGTGCCAGCCTAAGACTAGCGGGTACGAACACCGGGGAGCTGTTTTTT CASLRLAGTNTGELFF
TRBJ2-1 TRBD1 TRBV5-6 . TGTGCCAGCAGCTTGGGTGGACAGGGGTCCTACAATGAGCAGTTCTTC CASSLGGQGSYNEQFF
TRBJ2-3 TRBD2 TRBV5-1 . TGCGCCAGCAGCTTATTTAGCGGGAGGGGCACAGATACGCAGTATTTT CASSLFSGRGTDTQYF
TRBJ2-1 TRBD2 TRBV27 . TGTGCCAGCAAGGGACTAGCGGGAGGGCGGGATGAGCAGTTCTTC CASKGLAGGRDEQFF
TRBJ2-2 . TRBV11-2 . TGTGCCAGCAGCTCTGACAGAGCGAACACCGGGGAGCTGTTTTTT CASSSDRANTGELFF
TRBJ2-6 TRBD2 TRBV5-1 . TGCGCCAGCAGCCCTGGACTAGCGGGCTCTGGGGCCAACGTCCTGACTTTC CASSPGLAGSGANVLTF
TRBJ2-5 TRBD2 TRBV7-7 . TGTGCTAGCAGCTTGGGTAGACTAGCGGGAGGCCTGGAGACCCAGTACTTC CASSLGRLAGGLETQYF
TRBJ1-1 TRBD1 TRBV9 . TGTGCCAGCAGCGTAGAGGACAGGGGGCTTTTGAACACTGAAGCTTTCTTT CASSVEDRGLLNTEAFF
TRBJ2-7 TRBD2 TRBV5-1 . TGCGCCAGCAGCTCCAGCGGGGTCTCCTACGAGCAGTACTTC CASSSSGVSYEQYF